Following are 8 T cell receptor beta chains from one sample sequenced in a study of shared clonotypes between healthy human individuals. Assay: immunoSEQ multiplex PCR; the TCRdb copy retains only in-frame clones and omits some. Altogether 1,500,000 or so clones are present, about 98.5% being singletons, with the ten largest covering over 0.3%. Specimen: naive CD4+ T cells sorted from blood. Subset: CD45RA+ positively selected. The receptors originated from a man aged 25-40 years in good health.

V and J are TRBV6-1 and TRBJ1-2; the D gene is possibly TRBD1 (5 bases). CDR1 MNHNS and CDR2 SASEGT come from the germline V gene. V was pared by 5 bases and J by 4 bases, with 8 bases between. The CDR3 loop spans 12 amino acids. DNA for the CDR3: TGTGCCAGCAGTCCAGGGACCTATGGCTACACCTTC. As protein: CASSPGTYGYTF.

This chain connects TRBV12-5 to TRBJ2-2, with 10 positions matching TRBD2. The ends lost 5 bases at V and 4 bases at J; junction bases unmatched: 7. The germline V gene encodes CDR1 LGHNT and CDR2 FRNRAP. The CDR3 contains 16 residues. CDR3 DNA: TGTGCTAGTGGTCCGGGGACTAGCGCAAGCACCGGGGAGCTGTTTTTT. Translated, it gives CASGPGTSASTGELFF.

The rearrangement uses TRBV7-9 and TRBJ2-1; 10 bases map to TRBD2. Germline V gene data show CDR1 as SEHNR and CDR2 as FQNEAQ (reference sequence). The V and J ends lost 3 bases and 1 base, in that order; junction bases with no gene match: 6. The length of the CDR3 is 17 residues. The CDR3 region has the DNA TGTGCCAGCAGCTTTGGGACTAGCGTAGCGTCCTACAATGAGCAGTTCTTC. Amino acids: CASSFGTSVASYNEQFF.

A word on this clone: The junction and the germline gene differ at one end; a read error may be behind it. The V gene is TRBV5-1, the J gene TRBJ2-7; D is perhaps TRBD1 (5 bases). Germline lookup yields CDR1 SGHRS and CDR2 YFSETQ. The CDR3 runs 13 residues. CDR3 in amino acids: CASSLDARAEHRF. The CDR3 coding sequence is TGCGCCAGCAGCTTGGATGCCAGGGCGGAACACCGCTTC.

The chain links TRBV5-6 to TRBJ2-7; 8 nucleotides match TRBD2. This CDR3 contains 14 residues. The junction had 6 bases not matched to a gene; V was cut back by 4 bases and J by 3 bases. Germline V CDR1 and CDR2: SGHDT, YYEEEE. The CDR3 nucleotides read TGTGCCAGCAGCCCGCCGAGCGGGAGCTACGAGCAGTACTTC. This codes for CASSPPSGSYEQYF.

The chain employs TRBV11-2 and TRBJ2-5, with D maybe TRBD2 (5 bases). The CDR3 is 13 residues long. The V gene lost 3 bases and the J gene lost 7 bases, with 12 bases spanning the gap. CDR1 is SGHAT, CDR2 FQNNGV, per germline. Here the CDR3 reads CASSFRTEGTQYF. The DNA of the CDR3 is TGTGCCAGCAGCTTTAGGACCGAGGGGACCCAGTACTTC.

This clone has just one count. This CDR3 is CASSQRTGWNYGYTF. The CDR3 nucleotides are TGTGCCAGCAGTCAGCGGACAGGCTGGAACTATGGCTACACCTTC. The rearrangement joins TRBV27 to TRBJ1-2, with TRBD1 matching over 7 bases. The germline V gene has CDR1 MNHEY and CDR2 SMNVEV (reference sequence). J gave up 2 bases and V 5 bases, and 8 bases lay outside the gene matches. This CDR3 has 15 amino acids.

The gene calls are TRBV6-5 and TRBJ2-7; 7 bases fit TRBD2. Trimming removed 0 bases from V and 3 bases from J; junction bases left unmatched: 5. The CDR3 contains 15 residues. CDR1 MNHEY and CDR2 SVGAGI come from the germline V gene. CDR3 residues: CASSYSAGAFYEQYF. As DNA, the CDR3 is TGTGCCAGCAGTTACTCGGCGGGAGCCTTCTACGAGCAGTACTTC.